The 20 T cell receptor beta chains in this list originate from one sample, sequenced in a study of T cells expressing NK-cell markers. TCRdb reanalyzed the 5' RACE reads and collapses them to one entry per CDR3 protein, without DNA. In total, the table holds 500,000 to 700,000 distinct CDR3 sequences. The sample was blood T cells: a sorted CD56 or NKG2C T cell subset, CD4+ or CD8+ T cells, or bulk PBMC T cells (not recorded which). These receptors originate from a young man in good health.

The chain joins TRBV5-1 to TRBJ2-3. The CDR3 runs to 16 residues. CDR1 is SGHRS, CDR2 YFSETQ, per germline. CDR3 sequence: CASSPAGFVGADTQYF.

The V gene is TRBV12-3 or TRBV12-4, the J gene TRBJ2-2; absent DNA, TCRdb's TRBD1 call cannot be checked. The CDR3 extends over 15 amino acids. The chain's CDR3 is CASSGGQGYTGELFF.

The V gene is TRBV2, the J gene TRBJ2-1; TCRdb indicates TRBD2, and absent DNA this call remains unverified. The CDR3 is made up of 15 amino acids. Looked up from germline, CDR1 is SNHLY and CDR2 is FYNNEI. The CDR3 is CASSRTSATLGEQFF.

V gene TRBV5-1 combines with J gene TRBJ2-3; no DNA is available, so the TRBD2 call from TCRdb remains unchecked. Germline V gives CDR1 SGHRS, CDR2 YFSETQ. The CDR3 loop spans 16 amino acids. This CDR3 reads CASLLGGGPGTDTQYF.

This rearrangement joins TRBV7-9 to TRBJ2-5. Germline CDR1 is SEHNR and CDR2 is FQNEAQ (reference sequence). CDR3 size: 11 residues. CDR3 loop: CASSFDETQYF.

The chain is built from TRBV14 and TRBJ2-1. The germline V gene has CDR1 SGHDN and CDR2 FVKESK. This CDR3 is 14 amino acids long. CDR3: CASSQKEFYNEQFF.

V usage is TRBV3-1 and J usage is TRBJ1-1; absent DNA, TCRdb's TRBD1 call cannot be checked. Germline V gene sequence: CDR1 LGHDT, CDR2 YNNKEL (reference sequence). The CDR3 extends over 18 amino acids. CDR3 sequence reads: CASSQETPGGGLRTEAFF. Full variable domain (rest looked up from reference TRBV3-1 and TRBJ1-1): DTAVSQTPKYLVTQMGNDKSIKCEQNLGHDTMYWYKQDSKKFLKIMFSYNNKELIINETVPNRFSPKSPDKAHLNLHINSLELGDSAVYFCASSQETPGGGLRTEAFFGQGTRLTVV.

This CDR3 reads CASSFYQGTGSGYTF. The rearrangement joins TRBV7-2 to TRBJ1-2; the TRBD1 assignment by TCRdb is unverifiable without DNA. Germline loops: CDR1 SGHTA, CDR2 FQGNSA. The CDR3 loop spans 15 amino acids.

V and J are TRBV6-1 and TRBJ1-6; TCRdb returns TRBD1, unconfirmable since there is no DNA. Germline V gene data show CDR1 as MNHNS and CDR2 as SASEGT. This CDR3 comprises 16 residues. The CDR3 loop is CASRPSKTGGGSPLHF.

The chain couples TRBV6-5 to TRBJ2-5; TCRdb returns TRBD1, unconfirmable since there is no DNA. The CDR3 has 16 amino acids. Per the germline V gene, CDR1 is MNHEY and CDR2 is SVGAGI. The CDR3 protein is CASSYSPRFIPETQYF.

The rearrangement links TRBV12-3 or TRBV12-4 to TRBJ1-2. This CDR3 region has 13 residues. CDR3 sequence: CASSHGPSGGYTF.

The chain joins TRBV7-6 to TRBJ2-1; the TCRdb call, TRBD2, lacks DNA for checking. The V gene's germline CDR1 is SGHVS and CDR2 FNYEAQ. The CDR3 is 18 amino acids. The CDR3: CASSLEAMGLAAYNEQFF.

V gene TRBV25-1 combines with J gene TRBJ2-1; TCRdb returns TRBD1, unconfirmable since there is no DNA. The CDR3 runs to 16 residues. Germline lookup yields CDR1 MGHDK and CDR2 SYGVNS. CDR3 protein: CASSDSGTRAYNEQFF.

CDR3 sequence: CASRYRDRAEDTQYF. The rearrangement joins TRBV7-9 to TRBJ2-3; TCRdb picks TRBD1, but there is no DNA to check that call. CDR3 size: 15 residues. Germline V gene lookup returns CDR1 SEHNR and CDR2 FQNEAQ (reference sequence). The full variable domain, its missing parts supplied by reference TRBV7-9 and TRBJ2-3, is DTGVSQNPRHKITKRGQNVTFRCDPISEHNRLYWYRQTLGQGPEFLTYFQNEAQLEKSRLLSDRFSAERPKGSFSTLEIQRTEQGDSAMYLCASRYRDRAEDTQYFGPGTRLTVL.

This CDR3 reads CASSSDSAQAFF. The V gene is TRBV6-6, the J gene TRBJ1-1. CDR1 and CDR2 (germline): MNHNY, SVGAGI (reference sequence). This CDR3 is built from 12 residues.

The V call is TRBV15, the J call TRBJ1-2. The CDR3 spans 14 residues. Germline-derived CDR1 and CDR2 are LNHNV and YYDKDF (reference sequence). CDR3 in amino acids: CATSRDQGAYGYTF.

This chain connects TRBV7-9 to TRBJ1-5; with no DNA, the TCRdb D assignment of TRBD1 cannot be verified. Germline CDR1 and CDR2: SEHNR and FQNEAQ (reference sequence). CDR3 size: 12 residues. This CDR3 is CASSSPGQPQHF.

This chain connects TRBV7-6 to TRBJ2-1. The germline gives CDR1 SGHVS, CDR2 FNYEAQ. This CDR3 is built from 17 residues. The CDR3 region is CASSLPRTGSSYNEQFF.

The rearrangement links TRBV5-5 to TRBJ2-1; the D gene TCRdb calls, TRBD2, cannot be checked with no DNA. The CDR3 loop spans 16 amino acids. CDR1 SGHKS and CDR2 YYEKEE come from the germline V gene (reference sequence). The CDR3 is CASSLGGAPPVSEQFF.

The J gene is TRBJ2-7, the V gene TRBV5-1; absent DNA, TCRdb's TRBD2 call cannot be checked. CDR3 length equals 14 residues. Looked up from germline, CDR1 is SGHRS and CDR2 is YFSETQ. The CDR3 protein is CASSLGAGSYEQYF. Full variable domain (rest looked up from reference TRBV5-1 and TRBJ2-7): KAGVTQTPRYLIKTRGQQVTLSCSPISGHRSVSWYQQTPGQGLQFLFEYFSETQRNKGNFPGRFSGRQFSNSRSEMNVSTLELGDSALYLCASSLGAGSYEQYFGPGTRLTVT.